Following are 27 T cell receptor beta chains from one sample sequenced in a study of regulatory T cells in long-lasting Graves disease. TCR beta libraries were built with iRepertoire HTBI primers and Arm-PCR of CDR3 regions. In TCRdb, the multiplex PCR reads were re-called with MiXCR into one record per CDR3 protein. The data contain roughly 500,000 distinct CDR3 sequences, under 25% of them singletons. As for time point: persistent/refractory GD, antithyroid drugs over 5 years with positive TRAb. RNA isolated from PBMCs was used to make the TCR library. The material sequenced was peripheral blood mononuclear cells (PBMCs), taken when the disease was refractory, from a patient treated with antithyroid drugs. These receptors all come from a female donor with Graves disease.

This chain's CDR3 is CASSSYGLQETQYF. CDR3 bases: TGTGCCAGCAGCTCCTACGGGCTGCAAGAGACCCAGTACTTC. The chain carries TRBV7-2 and TRBJ2-5; no clear D. V lost 4 bases and J 2 bases, leaving 11 bases between the germline ends. Germline-derived CDR1 and CDR2 are SGHTA and FQGNSA. The CDR3 extends over 14 amino acids.

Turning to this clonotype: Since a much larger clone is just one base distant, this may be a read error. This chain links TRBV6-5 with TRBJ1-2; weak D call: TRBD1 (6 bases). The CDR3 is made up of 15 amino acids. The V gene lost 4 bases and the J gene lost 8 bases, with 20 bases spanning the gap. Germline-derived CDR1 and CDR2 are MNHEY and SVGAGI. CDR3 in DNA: TGTGCCAGCAGTTTCCAGGGGTCGGCTTTGAGCGGCTACACCTTC. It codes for CASSFQGSALSGYTF.

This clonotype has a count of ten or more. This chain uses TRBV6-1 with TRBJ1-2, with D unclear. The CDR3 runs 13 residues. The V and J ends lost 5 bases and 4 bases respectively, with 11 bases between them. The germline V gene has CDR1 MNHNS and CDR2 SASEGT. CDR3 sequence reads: CASSPTVSYGYTF. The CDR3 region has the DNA TGTGCCAGCAGTCCGACGGTCAGCTATGGCTACACCTTC.

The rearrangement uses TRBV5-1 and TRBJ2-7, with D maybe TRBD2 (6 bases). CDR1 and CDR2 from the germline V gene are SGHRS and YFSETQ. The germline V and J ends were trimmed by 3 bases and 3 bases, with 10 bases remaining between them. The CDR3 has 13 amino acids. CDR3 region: CASSYQTSYEQYF. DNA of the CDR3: TGCGCCAGCAGCTACCAGACTAGCTACGAGCAGTACTTC.

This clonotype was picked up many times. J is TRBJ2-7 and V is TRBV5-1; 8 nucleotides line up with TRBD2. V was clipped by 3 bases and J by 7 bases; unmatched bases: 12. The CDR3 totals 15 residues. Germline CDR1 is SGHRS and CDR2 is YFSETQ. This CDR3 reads CASSSAGRADEEQYF. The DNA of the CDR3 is TGCGCCAGCAGCTCGGCCGGGAGGGCGGACGAGGAGCAGTACTTC.

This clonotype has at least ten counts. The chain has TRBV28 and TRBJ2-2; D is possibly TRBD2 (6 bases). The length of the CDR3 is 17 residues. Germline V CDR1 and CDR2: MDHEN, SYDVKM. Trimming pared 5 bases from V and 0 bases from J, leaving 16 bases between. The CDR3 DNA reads TGTGCCAGCAGTCCCCCGACCGGGACTTCGAACACCGGGGAGCTGTTTTTT. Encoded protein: CASSPPTGTSNTGELFF.

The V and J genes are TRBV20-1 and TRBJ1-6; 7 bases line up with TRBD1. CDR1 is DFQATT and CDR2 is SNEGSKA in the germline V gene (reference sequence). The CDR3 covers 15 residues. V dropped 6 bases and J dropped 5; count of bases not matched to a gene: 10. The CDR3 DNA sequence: TGCAGTGCCCCTCCGACAGGGTTAGATAATTCACCCCTCCACTTT. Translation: CSAPPTGLDNSPLHF.

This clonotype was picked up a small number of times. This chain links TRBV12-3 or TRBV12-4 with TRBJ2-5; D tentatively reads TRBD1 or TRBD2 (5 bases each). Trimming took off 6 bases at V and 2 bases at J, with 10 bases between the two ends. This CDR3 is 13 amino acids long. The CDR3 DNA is TGTGCCAGCAGGGGACCCAATCAAGAGACCCAGTACTTC. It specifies CASRGPNQETQYF.

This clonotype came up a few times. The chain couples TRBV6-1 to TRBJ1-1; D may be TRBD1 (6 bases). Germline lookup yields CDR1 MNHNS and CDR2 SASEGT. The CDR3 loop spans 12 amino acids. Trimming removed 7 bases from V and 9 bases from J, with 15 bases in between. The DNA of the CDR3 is TGTGCCAGCACCTCCGGGGGGGGGCAAGCTTTCTTT. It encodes CASTSGGGQAFF.

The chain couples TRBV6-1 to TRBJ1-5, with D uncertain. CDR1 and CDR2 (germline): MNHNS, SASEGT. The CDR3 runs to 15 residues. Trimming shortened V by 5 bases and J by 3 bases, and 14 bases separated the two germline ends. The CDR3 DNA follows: TGTGCCAGCAGTACGTTCGCCGGTAACAATCAGCCCCAGCATTTT. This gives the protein CASSTFAGNNQPQHF.

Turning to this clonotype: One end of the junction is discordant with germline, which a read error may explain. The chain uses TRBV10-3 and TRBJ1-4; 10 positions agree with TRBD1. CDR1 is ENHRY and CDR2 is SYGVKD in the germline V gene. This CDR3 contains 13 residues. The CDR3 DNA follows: TGTGCCATCAGTATAGGGACAGGGGAAAGACTGTTTTTT. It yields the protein CAISIGTGERLFF.

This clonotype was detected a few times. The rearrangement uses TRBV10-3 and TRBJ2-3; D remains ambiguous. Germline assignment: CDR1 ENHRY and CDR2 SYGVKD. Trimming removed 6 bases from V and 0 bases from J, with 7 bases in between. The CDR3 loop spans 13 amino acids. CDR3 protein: CAIRGSSTDTQYF. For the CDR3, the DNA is TGTGCCATCAGGGGCTCTAGCACAGATACGCAGTATTTT.

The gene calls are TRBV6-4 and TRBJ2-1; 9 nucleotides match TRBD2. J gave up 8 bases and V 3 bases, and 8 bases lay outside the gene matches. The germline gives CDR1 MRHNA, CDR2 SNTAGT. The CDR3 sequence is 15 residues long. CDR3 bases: TGTGCCAGCAGTGAGCGGGAGGGCTACAATGATGAGCAGTTCTTC. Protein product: CASSEREGYNDEQFF.

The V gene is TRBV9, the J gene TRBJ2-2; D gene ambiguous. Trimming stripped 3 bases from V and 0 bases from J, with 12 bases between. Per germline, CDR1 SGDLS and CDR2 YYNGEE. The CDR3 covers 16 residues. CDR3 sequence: CASSEYGLSNTGELFF. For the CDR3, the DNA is TGTGCCAGCAGCGAGTATGGCCTATCGAACACCGGGGAGCTGTTTTTT.

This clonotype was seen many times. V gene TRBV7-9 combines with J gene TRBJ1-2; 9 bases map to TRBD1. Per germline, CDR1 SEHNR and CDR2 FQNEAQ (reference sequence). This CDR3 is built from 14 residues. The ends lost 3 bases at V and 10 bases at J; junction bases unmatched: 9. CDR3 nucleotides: TGTGCCAGCAGCTTGTCCGGGACAGGGAGCGACTACACCTTC. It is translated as CASSLSGTGSDYTF.

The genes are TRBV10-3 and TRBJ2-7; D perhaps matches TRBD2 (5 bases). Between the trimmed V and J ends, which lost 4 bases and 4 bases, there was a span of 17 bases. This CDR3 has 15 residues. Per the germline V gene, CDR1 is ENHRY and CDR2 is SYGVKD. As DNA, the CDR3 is TGTGCCATCAGTGGAGCGGCTGGGGAAGGGTACGAGCAGTACTTC. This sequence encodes CAISGAAGEGYEQYF.

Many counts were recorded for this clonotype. The CDR3 region is CASSQIVWGPTEAFF. CDR3 DNA: TGTGCCAGCAGCCAAATCGTTTGGGGGCCCACTGAAGCTTTCTTT. The rearrangement uses TRBV3-1 and TRBJ1-1; D is possibly TRBD1 (6 bases). CDR3 length: 15 residues. V gave up 2 bases and J gave up 4 bases, with 14 bases separating them. Germline lookup yields CDR1 LGHDT and CDR2 YNNKEL (reference sequence).

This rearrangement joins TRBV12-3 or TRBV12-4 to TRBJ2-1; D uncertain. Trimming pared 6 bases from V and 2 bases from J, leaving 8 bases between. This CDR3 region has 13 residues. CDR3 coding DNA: TGTGCCAGCAGCCCCCCTACCTACAATGAGCAGTTCTTC. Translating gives CASSPPTYNEQFF.

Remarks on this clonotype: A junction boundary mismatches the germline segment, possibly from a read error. The CDR3 DNA follows: TGTGCCAGCAGCCTCCAGGTGAACACTGGAGCTTTCTTT. As protein: CASSLQVNTGAFF. The chain is built from TRBV3-1 and TRBJ1-1; D uncertain. The CDR3 is 13 amino acids. Germline CDR1 is LGHDT and CDR2 is YNNKEL (reference sequence).

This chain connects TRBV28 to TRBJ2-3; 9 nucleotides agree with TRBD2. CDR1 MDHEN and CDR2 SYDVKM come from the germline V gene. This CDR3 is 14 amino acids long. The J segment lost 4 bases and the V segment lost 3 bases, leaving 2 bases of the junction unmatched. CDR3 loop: CASSLAGGPDTQYF. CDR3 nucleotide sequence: TGTGCCAGCAGTTTGGCGGGAGGGCCAGATACGCAGTATTTT.

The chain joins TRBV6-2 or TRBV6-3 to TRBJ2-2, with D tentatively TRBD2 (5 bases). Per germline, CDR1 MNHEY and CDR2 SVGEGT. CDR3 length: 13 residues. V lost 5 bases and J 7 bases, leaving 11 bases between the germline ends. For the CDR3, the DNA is TGTGCCAGCAGTGCGGTCGGGGTCGGGGAGCTGTTTTTT. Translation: CASSAVGVGELFF.

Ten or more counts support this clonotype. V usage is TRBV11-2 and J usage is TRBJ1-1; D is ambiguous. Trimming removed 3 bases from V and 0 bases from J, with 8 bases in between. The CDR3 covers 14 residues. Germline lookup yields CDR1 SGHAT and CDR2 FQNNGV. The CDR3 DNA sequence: TGTGCCAGCAGCTTCCAGACCTTGAACACTGAAGCTTTCTTT. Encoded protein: CASSFQTLNTEAFF.

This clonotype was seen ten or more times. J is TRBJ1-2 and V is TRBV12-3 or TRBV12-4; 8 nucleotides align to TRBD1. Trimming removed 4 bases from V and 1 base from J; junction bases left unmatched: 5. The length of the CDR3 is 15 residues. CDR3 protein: CASSSRTGRNYGYTF. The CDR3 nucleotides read TGTGCCAGCAGTTCGCGGACAGGGCGTAACTATGGCTACACCTTC.

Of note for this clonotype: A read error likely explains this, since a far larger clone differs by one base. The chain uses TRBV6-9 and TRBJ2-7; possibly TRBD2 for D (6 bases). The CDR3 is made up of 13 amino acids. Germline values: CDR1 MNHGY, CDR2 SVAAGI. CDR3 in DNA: TGTGCCAGCATCGGCGGGATCCCCTACGAGCAGTGCTTC. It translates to CASIGGIPYEQCF.

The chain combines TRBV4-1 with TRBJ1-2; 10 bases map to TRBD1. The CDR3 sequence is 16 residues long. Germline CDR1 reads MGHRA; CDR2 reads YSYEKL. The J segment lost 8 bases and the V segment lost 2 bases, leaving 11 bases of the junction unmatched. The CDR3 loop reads CASSQNPGQGFFGYTF. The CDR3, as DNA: TGCGCCAGCAGCCAAAATCCGGGACAGGGGTTCTTCGGCTACACCTTC.

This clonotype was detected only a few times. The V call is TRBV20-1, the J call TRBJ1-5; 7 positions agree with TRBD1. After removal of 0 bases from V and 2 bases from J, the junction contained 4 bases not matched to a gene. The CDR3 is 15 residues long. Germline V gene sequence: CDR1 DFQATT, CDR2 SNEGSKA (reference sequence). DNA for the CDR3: TGCAGTGCTAGAGAAGGGGGCGGTGGCAATCAGCCCCAGCATTTT. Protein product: CSAREGGGGNQPQHF.

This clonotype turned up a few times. CDR3 nucleotide sequence: TGTGCCAGTAGTAAAGGGAGCGACACCGGGGAGCTGTTTTTT. Translation: CASSKGSDTGELFF. The V and J genes are TRBV19 and TRBJ2-2; perhaps TRBD2 as D (5 bases). Trimming took 4 bases from V and 3 from J, leaving 9 bases between them. The CDR3 contains 14 residues. Germline CDR1 and CDR2: LNHDA and SQIVND (reference sequence).